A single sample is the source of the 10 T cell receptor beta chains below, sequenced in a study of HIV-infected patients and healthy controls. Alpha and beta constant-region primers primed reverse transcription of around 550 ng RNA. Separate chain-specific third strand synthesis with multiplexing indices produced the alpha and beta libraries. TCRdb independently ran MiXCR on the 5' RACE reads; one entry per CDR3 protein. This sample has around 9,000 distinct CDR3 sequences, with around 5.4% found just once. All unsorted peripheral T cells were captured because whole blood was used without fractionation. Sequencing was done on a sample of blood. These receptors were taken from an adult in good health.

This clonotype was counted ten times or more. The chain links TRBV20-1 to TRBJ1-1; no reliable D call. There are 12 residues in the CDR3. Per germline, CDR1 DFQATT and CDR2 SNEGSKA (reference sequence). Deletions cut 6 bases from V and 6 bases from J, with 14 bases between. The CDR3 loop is CSALPESAEAFF. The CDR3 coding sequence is TGCAGTGCCCTCCCGGAATCGGCTGAAGCTTTCTTT.

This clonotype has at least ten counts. Written as DNA, the CDR3 is TGTGCCTGGAGTGTACTTGGGGGAAATTATGGCTACACCTTC. Translated: CAWSVLGGNYGYTF. The chain couples TRBV30 to TRBJ1-2; a weak D match, TRBD1 (5 bases). Germline V lookup: CDR1 GTSNPN, CDR2 SVGIG (reference sequence). The CDR3 has 14 amino acids. Trimming took off 0 bases at V and 5 bases at J, with 13 bases between the two ends. Looking up the rest from reference TRBV30 and TRBJ1-2 gives the full variable domain: SQTIHQWPATLVQPVGSPLSLECTVEGTSNPNLYWYRQAAGRGLQLLFYSVGIGQISSEVPQNLSASRPQDRQFILSSKKLLLSDSGFYLCAWSVLGGNYGYTFGSGTRLTVV.

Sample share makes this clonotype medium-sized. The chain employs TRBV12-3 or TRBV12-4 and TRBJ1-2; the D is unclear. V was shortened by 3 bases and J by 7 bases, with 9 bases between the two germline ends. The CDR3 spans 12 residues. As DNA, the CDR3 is TGTGCCAGCAGTTTCATAAACGGTGGCTACACCTTC. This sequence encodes CASSFINGGYTF.

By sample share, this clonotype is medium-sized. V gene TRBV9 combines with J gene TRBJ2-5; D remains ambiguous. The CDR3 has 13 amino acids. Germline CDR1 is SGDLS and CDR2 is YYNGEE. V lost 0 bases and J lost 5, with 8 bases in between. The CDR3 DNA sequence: TGTGCCAGCAGCGTAGTAGGCGGCGAGACCCAGTACTTC. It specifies CASSVVGGETQYF.

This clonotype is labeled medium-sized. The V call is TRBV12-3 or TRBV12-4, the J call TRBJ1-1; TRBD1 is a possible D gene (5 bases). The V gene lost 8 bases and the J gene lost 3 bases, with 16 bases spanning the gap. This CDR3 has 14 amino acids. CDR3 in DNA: TGTGCCAGCTCCTCGGGGGAACCTTACACTGAAGCTTTCTTT. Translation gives CASSSGEPYTEAFF.

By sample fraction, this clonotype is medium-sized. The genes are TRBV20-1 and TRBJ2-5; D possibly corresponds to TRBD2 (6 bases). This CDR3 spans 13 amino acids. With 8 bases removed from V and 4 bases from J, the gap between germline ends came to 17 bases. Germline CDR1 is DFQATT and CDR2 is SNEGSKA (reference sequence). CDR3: CSQKGLLRETQYF. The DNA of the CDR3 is TGCAGTCAAAAAGGACTATTGAGAGAGACCCAGTACTTC.

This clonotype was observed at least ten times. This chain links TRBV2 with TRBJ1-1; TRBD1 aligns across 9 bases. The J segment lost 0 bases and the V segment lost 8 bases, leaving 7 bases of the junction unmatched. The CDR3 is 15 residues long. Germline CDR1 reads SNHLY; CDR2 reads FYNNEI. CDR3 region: CASRDRVLVNTEAFF. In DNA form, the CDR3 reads TGTGCCAGCCGGGACAGGGTTTTGGTGAACACTGAAGCTTTCTTT.

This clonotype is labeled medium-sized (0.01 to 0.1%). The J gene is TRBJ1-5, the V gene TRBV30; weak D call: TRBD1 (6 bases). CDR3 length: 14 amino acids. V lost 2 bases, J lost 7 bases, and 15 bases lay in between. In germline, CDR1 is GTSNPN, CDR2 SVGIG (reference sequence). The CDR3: CAWSKGGKGQPQHF. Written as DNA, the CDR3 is TGTGCCTGGAGTAAGGGGGGCAAAGGGCAGCCCCAGCATTTT.

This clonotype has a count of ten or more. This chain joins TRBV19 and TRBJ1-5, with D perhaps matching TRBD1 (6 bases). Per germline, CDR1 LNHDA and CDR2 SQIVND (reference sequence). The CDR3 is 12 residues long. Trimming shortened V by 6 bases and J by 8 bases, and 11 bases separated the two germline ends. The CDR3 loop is CASSTGREPQHF. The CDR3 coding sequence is TGTGCCAGTAGCACAGGGAGGGAGCCCCAGCATTTT.

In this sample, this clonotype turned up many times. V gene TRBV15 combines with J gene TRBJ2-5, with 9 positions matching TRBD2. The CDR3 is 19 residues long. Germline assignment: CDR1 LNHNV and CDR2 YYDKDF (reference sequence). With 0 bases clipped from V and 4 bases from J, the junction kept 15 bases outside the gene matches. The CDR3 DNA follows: TGTGCCACCAGCAGAGATTATAGCGGGGGCGGTGCGTCGGGAGAGACCCAGTACTTC. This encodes CATSRDYSGGGASGETQYF.